This TCR beta chain was captured in a study of response to subunit inactivated influenza vaccine. Study results and caveats: Few additional T cells are recruited per seasonal influenza vaccination, authors suggested.

This clonotype was seen a handful of times. Its target is unknown. TCRdb passed the RT-PCR reads through MiXCR, listing each CDR3 protein once. The data hold about 520,000 distinct CDR3 sequences, with about 25% observed a single time. The germline V gene has CDR1 SGHTA and CDR2 FQGTGA. With 6 bases removed from V and 8 bases from J, the gap between germline ends came to 17 bases. The CDR3 contains 14 residues. The chain combines TRBV7-3 with TRBJ2-1; D possibly corresponds to TRBD1 (5 bases). This TCR was recovered from a man aged 50 to 59 who received an inactivated influenza vaccine. The sample here was CD4+ T cells sorted from PBMCs, taken roughly 5 days after vaccination. The CDR3 nucleotides are TGTGCCAGCAGTTCTAGGGGCAGGGTCGATGAGCAGTTCTTC. This codes for CASSSRGRVDEQFF.